This is a list of T cell receptor beta chains from one sample in a study of Ad26.COV2.S vaccination and SARS-CoV-2 variants. Data came from immunoSEQ multiplex PCR; TCRdb stores just in-frame clones and leaves some out. The table has about 350,000 clones, approximately 90% seen once. Here the sequenced sample was peripheral blood, taken in a trial of Ad26.COV2.S vaccine versus placebo. All receptors derive from a person between 18 and 65 years old who received the Ad26.COV2.S COVID-19 vaccine or a placebo. Each CDR3 is given with its conserved first and last residue.

>TRBV7-2
CASSLTGTGVLYEQYF
>TRBV4-2
CASSQALGGPDTQYF
>TRBV11-2
CASSLTNGASTDTQYF
>TRBV30
CAWRTKGKGPLHF
>TRBV19
CASSPGTAYEQYF
>TRBV3-1/TRBV3-2
CASSQDLLAGRALNTGELFF
>TRBV3-1/TRBV3-2
CASSLQGLSSYNEQFF
>TRBV19
CASTLTGLNQPQHF
>TRBV28
CASSLSAARSSYEQYF
>TRBV29-1
CSVARRLAMNEQFF
>TRBV29-1
CSVAPRQANTGELFF
>TRBV7-9
CASSLGGSEAFF
>TRBV9
CASSVGRGSPYNEQFF
>TRBV6-2/TRBV6-3
CASSRGLAGVDSGQDF
>TRBV27
CASSLRVGRNQPQHF
>TRBV27
CASSFDRETYEQYF
>TRBV2
CASAGRWNNSPLHF
>TRBV10-3
CAISGRTDSTGELFF